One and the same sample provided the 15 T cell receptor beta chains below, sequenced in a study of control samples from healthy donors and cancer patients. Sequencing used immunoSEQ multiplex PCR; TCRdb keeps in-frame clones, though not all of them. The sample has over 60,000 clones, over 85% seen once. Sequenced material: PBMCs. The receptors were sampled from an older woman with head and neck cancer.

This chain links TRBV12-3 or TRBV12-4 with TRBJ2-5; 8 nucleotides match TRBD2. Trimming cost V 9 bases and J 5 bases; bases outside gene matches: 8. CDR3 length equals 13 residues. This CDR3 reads CASKASGPETQYF. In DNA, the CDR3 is TGTGCCAGTAAGGCTAGCGGGCCCGAGACCCAGTACTTC.

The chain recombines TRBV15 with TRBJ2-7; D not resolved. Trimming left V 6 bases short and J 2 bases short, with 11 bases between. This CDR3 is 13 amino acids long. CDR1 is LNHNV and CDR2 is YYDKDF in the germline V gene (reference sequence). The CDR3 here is CATSSWVTYEQYF. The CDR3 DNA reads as TGTGCCACCAGTAGCTGGGTTACCTACGAGCAGTACTTC.

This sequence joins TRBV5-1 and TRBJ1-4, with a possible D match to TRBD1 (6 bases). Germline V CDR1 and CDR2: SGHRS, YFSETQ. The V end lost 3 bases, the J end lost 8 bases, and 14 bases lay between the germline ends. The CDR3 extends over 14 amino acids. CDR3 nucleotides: TGCGCCAGCAGCTCCTCGGGGGCGGGAGAAAAACTGTTTTTT. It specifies CASSSSGAGEKLFF.

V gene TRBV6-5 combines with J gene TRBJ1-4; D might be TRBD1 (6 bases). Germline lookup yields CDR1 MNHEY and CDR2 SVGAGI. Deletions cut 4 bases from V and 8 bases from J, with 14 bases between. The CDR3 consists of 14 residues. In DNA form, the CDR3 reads TGTGCCAGCAGTTCCCCTGGACAGATCGAAAAACTGTTTTTT. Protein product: CASSSPGQIEKLFF.

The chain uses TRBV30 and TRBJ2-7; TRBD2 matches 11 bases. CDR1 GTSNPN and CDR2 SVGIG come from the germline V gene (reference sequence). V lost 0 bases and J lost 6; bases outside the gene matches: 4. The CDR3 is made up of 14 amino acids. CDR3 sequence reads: CAWSVTSGSGEQYF. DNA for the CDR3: TGTGCCTGGAGTGTAACTAGCGGGAGCGGCGAGCAGTACTTC.

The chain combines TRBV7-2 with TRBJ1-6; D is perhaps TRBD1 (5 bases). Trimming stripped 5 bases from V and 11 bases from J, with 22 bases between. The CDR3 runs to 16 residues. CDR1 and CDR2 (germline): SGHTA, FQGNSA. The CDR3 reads CASSDILPGSGAPLHF. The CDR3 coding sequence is TGTGCCAGCAGCGACATACTTCCAGGGTCGGGGGCACCCCTCCACTTT.

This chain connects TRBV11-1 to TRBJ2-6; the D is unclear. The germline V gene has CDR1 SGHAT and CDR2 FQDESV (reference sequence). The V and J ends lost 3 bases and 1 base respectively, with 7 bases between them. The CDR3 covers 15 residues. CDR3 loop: CASSFGQSGANVLTF. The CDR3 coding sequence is TGTGCCAGCAGCTTCGGTCAATCTGGGGCCAACGTCCTGACTTTC.

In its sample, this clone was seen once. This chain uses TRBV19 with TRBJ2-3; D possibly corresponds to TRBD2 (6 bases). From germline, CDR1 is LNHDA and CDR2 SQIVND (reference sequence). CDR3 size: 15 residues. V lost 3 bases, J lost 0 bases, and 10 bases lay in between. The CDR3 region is CASSMFGSSTDTQYF. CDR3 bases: TGTGCCAGTAGTATGTTCGGGAGTAGCACAGATACGCAGTATTTT.

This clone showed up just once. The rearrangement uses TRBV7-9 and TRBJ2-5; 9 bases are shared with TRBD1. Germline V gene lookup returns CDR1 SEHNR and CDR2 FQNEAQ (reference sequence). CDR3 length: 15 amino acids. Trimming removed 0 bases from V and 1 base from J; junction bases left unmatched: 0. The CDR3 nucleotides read TGTGCCAGCAGCTTAGCACAGGGGGCCCAAGAGACCCAGTACTTC. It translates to CASSLAQGAQETQYF. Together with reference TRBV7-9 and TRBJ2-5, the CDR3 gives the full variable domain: DTGVSQNPRHKITKRGQNVTFRCDPISEHNRLYWYRQTLGQGPEFLTYFQNEAQLEKSRLLSDRFSAERPKGSFSTLEIQRTEQGDSAMYLCASSLAQGAQETQYFGPGTRLLVL.

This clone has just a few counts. This CDR3 is CASSESGDLNTEAFF. CDR3 nucleotide sequence: TGTGCCAGCAGTGAATCAGGGGACCTGAACACTGAAGCTTTCTTT. The rearrangement uses TRBV25-1 and TRBJ1-1; the D gene is possibly TRBD1 (6 bases). With 1 base removed from V and 0 bases from J, the gap between germline ends came to 9 bases. This CDR3 comprises 15 residues. The germline gives CDR1 MGHDK, CDR2 SYGVNS.

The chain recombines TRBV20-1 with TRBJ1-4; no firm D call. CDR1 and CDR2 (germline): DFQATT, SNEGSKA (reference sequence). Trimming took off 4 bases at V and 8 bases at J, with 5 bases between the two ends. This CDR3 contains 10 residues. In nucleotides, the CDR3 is TGCAGTGCTAAGAACGAAAAACTGTTTTTT. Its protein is CSAKNEKLFF.

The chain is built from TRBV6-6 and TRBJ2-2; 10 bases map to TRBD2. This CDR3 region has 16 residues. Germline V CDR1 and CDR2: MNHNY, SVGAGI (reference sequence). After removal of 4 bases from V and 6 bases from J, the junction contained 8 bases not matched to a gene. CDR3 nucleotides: TGTGCCAGCAGTTCCTCAGCGGGAGGGCCTCCCGGGGAGCTGTTTTTT. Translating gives CASSSSAGGPPGELFF.

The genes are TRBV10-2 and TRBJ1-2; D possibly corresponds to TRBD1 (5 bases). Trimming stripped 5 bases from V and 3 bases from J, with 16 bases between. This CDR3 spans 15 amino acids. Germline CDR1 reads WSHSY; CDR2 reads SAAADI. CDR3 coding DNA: TGCGCCAGCAGTTCCCAGGGTACCGCGCACTATGGCTACACCTTC. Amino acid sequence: CASSSQGTAHYGYTF.

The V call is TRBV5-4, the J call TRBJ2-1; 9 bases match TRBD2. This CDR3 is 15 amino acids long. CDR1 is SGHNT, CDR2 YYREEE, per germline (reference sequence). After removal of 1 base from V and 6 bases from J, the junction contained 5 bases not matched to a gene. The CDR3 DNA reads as TGTGCCAGCAGCTTGAGCGGGAGGTTTGTCAATGAGCAGTTCTTC. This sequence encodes CASSLSGRFVNEQFF. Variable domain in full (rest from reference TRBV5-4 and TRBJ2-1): ETGVTQSPTHLIKTRGQQVTLRCSSQSGHNTVSWYQQALGQGPQFIFQYYREEENGRGNFPPRFSGLQFPNYSSELNVNALELDDSALYLCASSLSGRFVNEQFFGPGTRLTVL.

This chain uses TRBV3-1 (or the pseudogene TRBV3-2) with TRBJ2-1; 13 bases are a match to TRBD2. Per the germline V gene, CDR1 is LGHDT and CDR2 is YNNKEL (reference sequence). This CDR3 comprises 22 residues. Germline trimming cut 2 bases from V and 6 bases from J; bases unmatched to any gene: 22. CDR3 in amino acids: CASSQKVFSDPGLAGEGNEQFF. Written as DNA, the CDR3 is TGTGCCAGCAGCCAAAAGGTCTTTTCCGACCCAGGACTAGCGGGAGAGGGCAATGAGCAGTTCTTC.